The table lists the clone carrying this T cell receptor (beta chain) with a few counts. No antigen is known for it. Using its own MiXCR run on the 5' RACE reads, TCRdb lists one record per CDR3 protein. Of about 340,000 distinct CDR3 sequences listed, less than 9.5% are singletons. The sample originates from a study of CD8 T cells in ankylosing spondylitis. This CDR3 spans 16 amino acids. The ends lost 3 bases at V and 7 bases at J; junction bases unmatched: 9. Germline-derived CDR1 and CDR2 are MGHRA and YSYEKL. Study conclusions and caveats: CD8+ cells made up the disease-linked clones, which were relatively rare in peripheral blood. One TCR beta motif, made up of roughly 8 highly homologous variants, appeared characteristic of ankylosing spondylitis blood.

This TCR was sampled from a male donor with ankylosing spondylitis. The chain uses TRBV4-1 and TRBJ2-7; 13 bases align to TRBD2. Sequenced input: blood, either unsorted or a sorted T cell fraction (not recorded which). The CDR3 bases are TGCGCCAGCAGCCAGCTAGGGACTAGCGGGATTCATGAGCAGTACTTC. It codes for CASSQLGTSGIHEQYF.